This T cell receptor (beta chain) was observed in a study of blood T cells in healthy people across ages. Study in general: Per two T cells, about one barcoded beta molecule was captured through template switching.

Trimming shortened V by 6 bases and J by 9 bases, and 12 bases separated the two germline ends. The CDR3 covers 11 residues. Germline V gene data show CDR1 as DFQATT and CDR2 as SNEGSKA (reference sequence). Roughly 10 milliliters of peripheral blood were drawn from each donor. The use of a sample-barcoded 5' primer and a J-beta primer mix characterized a second PCR of roughly 6 to 11 cycles. TCRdb fed the 5' RACE reads into MiXCR, producing one record per CDR3 protein. The data hold 1.8 million or so distinct CDR3 sequences, with about 39% observed a single time. As to this clonotype: Its antigen remains unidentified.

Whole-study findings and limits: It was not possible, with unsorted PBMCs, to conclusively compare naive and antigen-experienced cells. There were more naive CD4+ cells and higher diversity in long-lived donors than in aged donors.

The chain recombines TRBV20-1 with TRBJ2-1; D not resolved. This sequence was found in a human donor in good health. Sequencing input: blood. CDR3 coding DNA: TGCAGTGCGTGGGGTTTCAGTGAGCAGTTCTTC. Its translation: CSAWGFSEQFF.